These 17 T cell receptor beta chains came from one sample sequenced in a study of OX40 agonist ivuxolimab in advanced cancers. Assay: immunoSEQ multiplex PCR; the TCRdb copy retains only in-frame clones and omits some. The sample records 60,000 to 75,000 clones, around nine tenths being singletons. The sequencing used CD4+ or CD8+ T cells sorted from blood, collected in a trial of the OX40 agonist ivuxolimab. The receptor set was obtained from an adult with an advanced solid tumor such as melanoma, head and neck, liver or kidney cancer.

This clone was recorded once. V is TRBV7-2 and J is TRBJ2-2, with D tentatively TRBD2 (6 bases). The V and J ends lost 5 bases and 1 base respectively, with 17 bases between them. Germline CDR1 SGHTA, CDR2 FQGNSA. The CDR3 consists of 17 residues. As DNA, the CDR3 is TGTGCCAGCAGCCCCGAAGGTGGTAGCGGGAACACCGGGGAGCTGTTTTTT. Encoded protein: CASSPEGGSGNTGELFF. Looking up the rest from reference TRBV7-2 and TRBJ2-2 gives the full variable domain: GAGVSQSPSNKVTEKGKDVELRCDPISGHTALYWYRQSLGQGLEFLIYFQGNSAPDKSGLPSDRFSAERTGGSVSTLTIQRTQQEDSAVYLCASSPEGGSGNTGELFFGEGSRLTVL.

The chain is built from TRBV5-1 and TRBJ2-1; 8 positions agree with TRBD2. Germline V lookup: CDR1 SGHRS, CDR2 YFSETQ. CDR3 length equals 16 residues. V lost 3 bases and J lost 8; bases outside the gene matches: 13. CDR3: CASSSWGEREMYEQFF. The CDR3 DNA reads as TGCGCCAGCAGCTCCTGGGGGGAGCGGGAGATGTATGAGCAGTTCTTC. Full variable domain (rest looked up from reference TRBV5-1 and TRBJ2-1): KAGVTQTPRYLIKTRGQQVTLSCSPISGHRSVSWYQQTPGQGLQFLFEYFSETQRNKGNFPGRFSGRQFSNSRSEMNVSTLELGDSALYLCASSSWGEREMYEQFFGPGTRLTVL.

The CDR3 protein is CASSPPTTGNTIYF. The CDR3 bases are TGTGCCAGCTCACCACCTACTACCGGAAACACCATATATTTT. The genes are TRBV18 and TRBJ1-3; D is uncertain. This CDR3 is 14 amino acids long. V dropped 0 bases and J dropped 4 bases, with 7 bases sitting between them. Germline V CDR1 and CDR2: KGHSH, LQKENI.

V is TRBV6-1 and J is TRBJ2-3; 11 bases align to TRBD1. J lost 0 bases, V lost 4 bases, and 6 bases had no gene match. The CDR3 is 17 residues long. Per the germline V gene, CDR1 is MNHNS and CDR2 is SASEGT. The CDR3 DNA reads TGTGCCAGCAGTGGGCGGACAGGGGGCTCTAGCACAGATACGCAGTATTTT. Translation gives CASSGRTGGSSTDTQYF.

The J gene is TRBJ2-5, the V gene TRBV18, with D possibly being TRBD1 (5 bases). V lost 3 bases, J lost 5 bases, and 13 bases lay in between. In germline, CDR1 is KGHSH, CDR2 LQKENI. This CDR3 is 14 amino acids long. CDR3 protein: CASSPNSGKETQYF. The DNA of the CDR3 is TGTGCCAGCTCACCCAATTCAGGGAAGGAGACCCAGTACTTC.

The J gene is TRBJ2-1, the V gene TRBV19; TRBD2 is a possible D gene (5 bases). V dropped 1 base and J dropped 2 bases, with 6 bases sitting between them. The CDR3 consists of 14 residues. The germline V gene has CDR1 LNHDA and CDR2 SQIVND (reference sequence). CDR3 protein: CASSIGGTYNEQFF. CDR3 coding DNA: TGTGCCAGTAGTATAGGAGGGACCTACAATGAGCAGTTCTTC.

This clone has just one count. J is TRBJ2-2 and V is TRBV11-3; D is perhaps TRBD1 (5 bases). CDR1 SGHNT and CDR2 YENEEA come from the germline V gene. Trimming removed 5 bases at V and 8 bases at J, with 9 bases between. This CDR3 spans 12 amino acids. The chain's CDR3 is CASSPRTGELFF. In DNA, the CDR3 is TGTGCCAGCAGCCCTCGGACAGGGGAGCTGTTTTTT.

The V and J genes are TRBV27 and TRBJ2-7; a possible D gene is TRBD1 (5 bases). Trimming cost V 9 bases and J 6 bases, with 18 bases left between them. Germline CDR1 is MNHEY and CDR2 is SMNVEV (reference sequence). CDR3 length equals 13 residues. In DNA, the CDR3 is TGTGCCAGTAGGCTTACAGGAAACGCCGAGCAGTACTTC. It specifies CASRLTGNAEQYF.

CDR3: CASSPGDRDQETQYF. The CDR3 bases are TGTGCCAGCAGCCCGGGGGACAGGGATCAAGAGACCCAGTACTTC. The V and J genes are TRBV7-9 and TRBJ2-5, with 9 positions matching TRBD1. Germline CDR1 reads SEHNR; CDR2 reads FQNEAQ (reference sequence). The CDR3 runs 15 residues. V trimming: 5 bases; J trimming: 2 bases; junction bases outside the gene matches: 6.

The chain employs TRBV7-3 and TRBJ1-6; 8 nucleotides align to TRBD1. V was clipped by 5 bases and J by 10 bases; unmatched bases: 13. Germline CDR1 is SGHTA and CDR2 is FQGTGA. The CDR3 is made up of 16 amino acids. CDR3 DNA sequence: TGTGCCAGCAGCCCGCCGACGACAGGGGTCGAGTCACCCCTCCACTTT. Protein product: CASSPPTTGVESPLHF.

The chain uses TRBV6-6 and TRBJ2-1; weak D call: TRBD2 (5 bases). From germline, CDR1 is MNHNY and CDR2 SVGAGI (reference sequence). The CDR3 consists of 14 residues. Deletions cut 6 bases from V and 3 bases from J, with 12 bases between. As DNA, the CDR3 is TGTGCCAGCAGCCCTTTTCGGGGCTACAATGAGCAGTTCTTC. It specifies CASSPFRGYNEQFF.

The rearrangement joins TRBV29-1 to TRBJ2-3, with TRBD2 as a possible D gene (7 bases). Germline-derived CDR1 and CDR2 are SQVTM and ANQGSEA. V dropped 1 base and J dropped 7 bases, with 12 bases sitting between them. The CDR3 length is 13 residues. The DNA for the CDR3 is TGCAGCGTTGAAGTTGGGGGGGCAAATACGCAGTATTTT. This gives the protein CSVEVGGANTQYF.

The chain has TRBV5-1 and TRBJ1-2, with D possibly being TRBD1 (6 bases). Germline V gene sequence: CDR1 SGHRS, CDR2 YFSETQ. CDR3 length: 16 amino acids. V dropped 0 bases and J dropped 2 bases, with 14 bases sitting between them. CDR3 DNA: TGCGCCAGCAGCTTGGTTGGACAGACTCGAAACTATGGCTACACCTTC. Residues: CASSLVGQTRNYGYTF.

Note on this clone: The sample holds other DNA sequences that translate to the same CDR3. J is TRBJ2-3 and V is TRBV11-2, with D perhaps matching TRBD1 or TRBD2 (5 bases each). V lost 8 bases and J 6 bases, leaving 21 bases between the germline ends. The CDR3 length is 15 residues. Germline CDR1 is SGHAT and CDR2 is FQNNGV. CDR3 in amino acids: CASGPGTRGPDTQYF. The DNA of the CDR3 is TGTGCCAGCGGACCCGGGACGAGGGGCCCGGATACGCAGTATTTT.

Only one count was recorded for this clone. The chain uses TRBV7-3 and TRBJ1-6; a possible D gene is TRBD1 (6 bases). Per the germline V gene, CDR1 is SGHTA and CDR2 is FQGTGA. CDR3 size: 13 residues. V was pared by 5 bases and J by 10 bases, with 12 bases between. The CDR3 is CASSTRQDSPLHF. In DNA, the CDR3 is TGTGCCAGCAGCACGCGACAGGACTCACCCCTCCACTTT.

This chain links TRBV6-5 with TRBJ2-2; 7 bases are shared with TRBD1. Germline-derived CDR1 and CDR2 are MNHEY and SVGAGI. The trim removed 2 bases at V and 7 bases at J, leaving 10 bases unmatched. The CDR3 contains 16 residues. The CDR3 loop is CASSYQGGQVVGELFF. The CDR3 nucleotides read TGTGCCAGCAGTTACCAAGGAGGACAGGTCGTCGGGGAGCTGTTTTTT.

This chain connects TRBV29-1 to TRBJ1-1; the D is unclear. In germline, CDR1 is SQVTM, CDR2 ANQGSEA. The ends were cut back, 1 base at V and 0 bases at J, with 3 bases in the middle. The CDR3 length is 12 residues. CDR3: CSVEVVNTEAFF. CDR3 nucleotides: TGCAGCGTTGAAGTGGTGAACACTGAAGCTTTCTTT.